Listed here is a single T cell receptor beta chain. Its target is unknown. This record belongs to a study of OX40 agonist ivuxolimab in advanced cancers. Across the whole study: Allowance was made for prior anti-PD-1, anti-PD-L1 or anti-CTLA-4 therapy, and roughly 40% had some. Partial responses were seen in three patients, one with hepatocellular carcinoma and two with cutaneous melanoma. Study observations and caveats: CD4+ and CD8+ blood T cells expanded clonally by week 6 at 0.1 to 3.0 mg/kg. Among the nonresponders, some also had low normalized T-cell clonal expansion.

The germline V gene has CDR1 SGHVS and CDR2 FQNEAQ. Trimming removed 1 base from V and 4 bases from J, with 16 bases in between. This CDR3 region has 16 residues. The data were produced by immunoSEQ multiplex PCR, yet TCRdb's version contains in-frame clones alone and is incomplete. The data show around 70,000 clones, with over 80% seen just once and less than 0.9% held by the top ten. This chain uses TRBV7-8 with TRBJ1-1; D is possibly TRBD1 (6 bases). The sequencing here drew on CD4+ or CD8+ T cells sorted from blood, taken in a trial of the OX40 agonist ivuxolimab. The origin of this receptor is an adult with an advanced solid tumor such as melanoma, head and neck, liver or kidney cancer. CDR3: CASSLVLGGGSTEAFF. DNA of the CDR3: TGTGCCAGCAGCTTAGTTCTGGGGGGCGGGAGCACTGAAGCTTTCTTT. The variable domain in full, completed from reference TRBV7-8 and TRBJ1-1, reads GAGVSQSPRYKVAKRGQDVALRCDPISGHVSLFWYQQALGQGPEFLTYFQNEAQLDKSGLPSDRFFAERPEGSVSTLKIQRTQQEDSAVYLCASSLVLGGGSTEAFFGQGTRLTVV.